This T cell receptor beta chain was identified in a study of immune cell composition in non-small cell lung cancer. Study-wide context: Most cases were lung adenocarcinoma or squamous cell carcinoma.

On this clone itself: Its antigen is unidentified.

Measured with immunoSEQ multiplex PCR; TCRdb has only the in-frame clones, and not every one. The sample comprises about 9,000 clones, approximately 80% of which are singletons, and about 13% rests with the top ten. Study findings and constraints: Shared sequences between tumour-reactive and dominant in vivo clones were not proven. Tumour TCR-beta clonality was not significantly tied to smoking pack-years.

The normal lung sample lay at least 3 cm, and maximally far, from the tumour. Deletions cut 2 bases from V and 4 bases from J, with 11 bases between. Germline V gene data show CDR1 as SGHAT and CDR2 as FQNNGV. This CDR3 is 14 amino acids long. The chain uses TRBV11-2 and TRBJ2-5, with D hard to call. Sequenced input: non-adjacent lung tissue. The clonotype was recovered from a human donor with non-small cell lung cancer. The CDR3 DNA follows: TGTGCCAGCAGCTTAAGACCCCTAGGAGAGACCCAGTACTTC. Encoded protein: CASSLRPLGETQYF. The entire variable domain, with the rest obtained from reference TRBV11-2 and TRBJ2-5, is as follows: EAGVAQSPRYKIIEKRQSVAFWCNPISGHATLYWYQQILGQGPKLLIQFQNNGVVDDSQLPKDRFSAERLKGVDSTLKIQPAKLEDSAVYLCASSLRPLGETQYFGPGTRLLVL.